These 16 T cell receptor beta chains share one sample of origin, sequenced in a study of shared clonotypes between healthy human individuals. CD45RO-negative CD8 cells positively selected for CCR7 made up the naive population, which excluded terminally differentiated effector memory CD45RA+ cells. Assay used: immunoSEQ multiplex PCR; TCRdb lists only in-frame clones, some missing. The table lists roughly 2.1 million clones, about 93% of them singletons, with roughly 1.7% in the top ten. Sequenced material: naive CD8+ T cells from PBMCs. The receptors come from a young man in good health. Some clones in this sample may be carry-over from other donors' samples.

The chain joins TRBV19 to TRBJ1-2; no firm D call. The germline V and J ends were trimmed by 3 bases and 4 bases, with 15 bases remaining between them. CDR1 and CDR2 (germline): LNHDA, SQIVND (reference sequence). There are 15 residues in the CDR3. Here the CDR3 DNA reads TGTGCCAGTAGTATCAATAGAGGCTCTCCCTATGGCTACACCTTC. Translated, it gives CASSINRGSPYGYTF.

The chain recombines TRBV7-8 with TRBJ1-5; D gene ambiguous. The CDR3 runs to 14 residues. V lost 5 bases, J lost 0 bases, and 8 bases lay in between. CDR1 and CDR2 (germline): SGHVS, FQNEAQ. CDR3 sequence: CASSNRDSNQPQHF. Here the CDR3 DNA reads TGTGCCAGCAGCAACAGAGATAGCAATCAGCCCCAGCATTTT.

This chain links TRBV29-1 with TRBJ1-2, with 7 bases that match TRBD1. From germline, CDR1 is SQVTM and CDR2 ANQGSEA. V dropped 3 bases and J dropped 5; count of bases not matched to a gene: 9. The CDR3 runs 14 residues. The DNA of the CDR3 is TGCAGCGTTGATAGCGACGGGACAGTTTATGGCTACACCTTC. Its protein is CSVDSDGTVYGYTF.

This chain links TRBV28 with TRBJ2-7; 7 positions match TRBD2. Trimming took 7 bases from V and 3 from J; bases not matched to a gene: 15. This CDR3 has 16 residues. Germline CDR1 and CDR2: MDHEN and SYDVKM. The chain's CDR3 is CASNSGETPTLYEQYF. The CDR3 nucleotides read TGTGCCAGCAACAGCGGGGAGACCCCAACCCTCTACGAGCAGTACTTC. Combining the CDR3 with reference TRBV28 and TRBJ2-7 gives the whole variable domain DVKVTQSSRYLVKRTGEKVFLECVQDMDHENMFWYRQDPGLGLRLIYFSYDVKMKEKGDIPEGYSVSREKKERFSLILESASTNQTSMYLCASNSGETPTLYEQYFGPGTRLTVT.

This rearrangement joins TRBV28 to TRBJ2-7; D gene uncertain. CDR3 length: 11 amino acids. Germline V lookup: CDR1 MDHEN, CDR2 SYDVKM. Trimming stripped 3 bases from V and 4 bases from J, with 4 bases between. For the CDR3, the DNA is TGTGCCAGCAGTTTGATGTACGAGCAGTACTTC. Residues: CASSLMYEQYF.

This clone has a single count. CDR3 in DNA: TGTGCCAGCAGTTTGAAAGGCCATTCCCTTGGCGCCGGGGAGCTGTTTTTT. Translating it yields CASSLKGHSLGAGELFF. This chain uses TRBV28 with TRBJ2-2; D remains unclear. The V end was cut by 3 bases, the J end by 6 bases, with 20 bases between. Germline CDR1 reads MDHEN; CDR2 reads SYDVKM. The CDR3 loop spans 17 amino acids.

J is TRBJ2-5 and V is TRBV4-3, with 10 bases fitting TRBD1. This CDR3 is 18 amino acids long. Trimming at V came to 0 bases and at J to 5 bases, leaving 12 bases not matched to a gene. Germline loops: CDR1 LGHNA, CDR2 YSLEER. The CDR3 coding sequence is TGCGCCAGCAGCCAAGAAAGGATGGACAGGGGGACGGGGGAGACCCAGTACTTC. The encoded protein is CASSQERMDRGTGETQYF.

The chain links TRBV6-4 to TRBJ2-7; no reliable D call. The CDR3 contains 15 residues. Germline V gene sequence: CDR1 MRHNA, CDR2 SNTAGT. Deletions cut 3 bases from V and 6 bases from J, with 18 bases between. CDR3 sequence (DNA): TGTGCCAGCAGTGAAAAAGGACCGGTGGGGTGCGAGCAGTACTTC. It yields the protein CASSEKGPVGCEQYF.

This clone was found once. The V and J genes are TRBV28 and TRBJ2-2; D remains unclear. From germline, CDR1 is MDHEN and CDR2 SYDVKM. Trimming left V 8 bases short and J 2 bases short, with 9 bases between. This CDR3 is built from 13 residues. The CDR3 loop reads CASRRLNTGELFF. CDR3 nucleotides: TGTGCCAGCCGCCGGCTTAACACCGGGGAGCTGTTTTTT.

This chain joins TRBV29-1 and TRBJ1-5; 7 nucleotides agree with TRBD1. V lost 6 bases and J lost 5; bases outside the gene matches: 4. CDR3 length: 12 amino acids. Germline V CDR1 and CDR2: SQVTM, ANQGSEA. The CDR3 sequence is CSVRDRDQPQHF. In DNA form, the CDR3 reads TGCAGCGTCAGGGACAGAGATCAGCCCCAGCATTTT.

This chain joins TRBV5-1 and TRBJ2-3; no clear D. Germline CDR1 is SGHRS and CDR2 is YFSETQ. V lost 4 bases and J lost 0, with 12 bases in between. The CDR3 spans 15 residues. The CDR3 bases are TGCGCCAGCAGCATACCAACCGGGAGCACAGATACGCAGTATTTT. This encodes CASSIPTGSTDTQYF.

The chain is built from TRBV7-8 and TRBJ2-1, with TRBD1 identical over 7 bases. The J segment lost 7 bases and the V segment lost 5 bases, leaving 8 bases of the junction unmatched. Germline V gene sequence: CDR1 SGHVS, CDR2 FQNEAQ. This CDR3 contains 14 residues. CDR3 residues: CASSPTGAVNEQFF. The CDR3 bases are TGTGCCAGCAGCCCCACAGGGGCCGTTAATGAGCAGTTCTTC.

This clone appeared once. The genes are TRBV9 and TRBJ2-7; 7 nucleotides align to TRBD1. There are 14 residues in the CDR3. Germline V lookup: CDR1 SGDLS, CDR2 YYNGEE. The trim removed 3 bases at V and 9 bases at J, leaving 12 bases unmatched. CDR3 residues: CASSEGTAYDGQYF. The CDR3 DNA reads TGTGCCAGCAGCGAAGGGACAGCTTACGACGGGCAGTACTTC.

The chain links TRBV6-5 to TRBJ2-2; TRBD1 might be the D (6 bases). Germline V gene data show CDR1 as MNHEY and CDR2 as SVGAGI. The CDR3 loop spans 16 amino acids. V lost 0 bases to trimming and J lost 5 bases, with 13 bases between them. Written as DNA, the CDR3 is TGTGCCAGCAGTTACTCGACAGGACAGTGGACCGGGGAGCTGTTTTTT. It yields the protein CASSYSTGQWTGELFF.

This clone was seen at least ten times. This chain joins TRBV5-6 and TRBJ2-7; D is undetermined. V shed 4 bases and J shed 2 bases, with 13 bases lying between them. Germline V CDR1 and CDR2: SGHDT, YYEEEE. The CDR3 extends over 14 amino acids. The chain's CDR3 is CASSPRQPTYEQYF. As DNA, the CDR3 is TGTGCCAGCAGCCCGCGGCAGCCTACCTACGAGCAGTACTTC.

J is TRBJ1-1 and V is TRBV30; tentative D call: TRBD1 (5 bases). V dropped 8 bases and J dropped 6 bases, with 13 bases sitting between them. This CDR3 has 11 residues. Germline V gives CDR1 GTSNPN, CDR2 SVGIG (reference sequence). The DNA of the CDR3 is TGTGCCCTTGAGGGGTTTCCTGAAGCTTTCTTT. Translating gives CALEGFPEAFF.